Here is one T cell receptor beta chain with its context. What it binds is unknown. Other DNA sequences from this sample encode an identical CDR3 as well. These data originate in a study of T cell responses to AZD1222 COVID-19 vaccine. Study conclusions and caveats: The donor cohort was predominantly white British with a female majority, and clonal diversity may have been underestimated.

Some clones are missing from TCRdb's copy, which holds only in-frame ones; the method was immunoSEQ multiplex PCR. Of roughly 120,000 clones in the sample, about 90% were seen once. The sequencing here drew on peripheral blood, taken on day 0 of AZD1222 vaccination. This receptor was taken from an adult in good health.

CDR3 region: CASSLGPSSYNEQFF. For the CDR3, the DNA is TGTGCCAGCAGCTTAGGTCCTAGCTCCTACAATGAGCAGTTCTTC. This chain joins TRBV7-3 and TRBJ2-1, with D hard to call. The V end was cut by 2 bases, the J end by 0 bases, with 8 bases between. The CDR3 runs to 15 residues. Looked up from germline, CDR1 is SGHTA and CDR2 is FQGTGA.